The next 8 T cell receptor beta chains were all read from a single sample in a study of post-analysis software for immune sequencing data. Study results and limitations: The five TRBV segments detected at higher frequency in patients than in controls included TRBV5-6, TRBV5-1 and TRBV20-1.

Their specific antigens are unknown. Unique molecular identifiers had been added to the TCR beta cDNA libraries. TCRdb independently ran MiXCR on the PCR reads; one entry per CDR3 protein. The sample has hundreds of thousands of distinct CDR3 sequences, roughly 27% seen once. Sequenced input: blood. The receptors derive from a girl aged 5 to 17 with multiple sclerosis.

The rearrangement links TRBV7-9 to TRBJ2-3; the D call may be TRBD1 or TRBD2 (5 bases each). The CDR3 sequence is 15 residues long. V was shortened by 1 base and J by 2 bases, with 10 bases between the two germline ends. The germline V gene encodes CDR1 SEHNR and CDR2 FQNEAQ (reference sequence). The CDR3 coding sequence is TGTGCCAGCAGCTTAGGGGACCGGACCACAGATACGCAGTATTTT. Protein sequence: CASSLGDRTTDTQYF.

The chain is built from TRBV6-4 and TRBJ2-1; 8 bases match TRBD1. Gene TRBJ2-7 matches the end of the DNA better, so the J call may be wrong. Germline V lookup: CDR1 MRHNA, CDR2 SNTAGT. The CDR3 runs to 16 residues. For the CDR3, the DNA is TGTGCCAGCAGTGTAATCGCAGGGGGCTCCTACAATGAGCAGTACTTC. Translating gives CASSVIAGGSYNEQYF.

This chain connects TRBV7-2 to TRBJ1-5, with a tentative D call TRBD1 (5 bases). The CDR3 consists of 15 residues. V was trimmed by 0 bases and J by 5 bases, leaving 11 bases between them. Germline CDR1 and CDR2: SGHTA and FQGNSA. The CDR3 DNA reads as TGTGCCAGCAGCTTAGCGCTCGGGGGGGATCAGCCCCAGCATTTT. Protein sequence: CASSLALGGDQPQHF.

This clonotype was recorded at least ten times. This chain links TRBV5-1 with TRBJ2-5; TRBD1 might be the D (5 bases). The germline V gene encodes CDR1 SGHRS and CDR2 YFSETQ. The V and J ends lost 4 bases and 7 bases respectively, with 17 bases between them. This CDR3 spans 14 amino acids. The CDR3 sequence is CASSETEPPGTQYF. In DNA, the CDR3 is TGCGCCAGCAGCGAGACAGAACCCCCGGGGACCCAGTACTTC.

The genes are TRBV20-1 and TRBJ2-5; 8 bases match TRBD2. There are 12 residues in the CDR3. The J segment lost 5 bases and the V segment lost 3 bases, leaving 2 bases of the junction unmatched. Germline values: CDR1 DFQATT, CDR2 SNEGSKA (reference sequence). Here the CDR3 reads CSASGGEETQYF. CDR3 DNA sequence: TGCAGTGCTAGCGGGGGGGAGGAGACCCAGTACTTC.

For this clonotype: An end of the junction does not agree with germline; a read error may underlie this. V usage is TRBV12-3 or TRBV12-4 and J usage is TRBJ2-1; 9 bases fit TRBD2. This CDR3 has 15 residues. CDR3 region: CASSPRTSVSNGQFF. CDR3 sequence (DNA): TGTGCCAGCAGCCCCCGGACTAGCGTAAGCAATGGGCAGTTCTTC.

A few counts support this clonotype. The chain employs TRBV9 and TRBJ1-2; D remains ambiguous. The CDR3 totals 12 residues. Germline loops: CDR1 SGDLS, CDR2 YYNGEE. V was pared by 0 bases and J by 7 bases, with 7 bases between. CDR3 in amino acids: CASSVAMGGYTF. The CDR3 DNA is TGTGCCAGCAGCGTAGCCATGGGTGGCTACACCTTC.

The V call is TRBV5-1, the J call TRBJ1-1, with TRBD1 matching 7 bases. Germline CDR1 reads SGHRS; CDR2 reads YFSETQ. The CDR3 runs 16 residues. V dropped 5 bases and J dropped 6; count of bases not matched to a gene: 16. In DNA form, the CDR3 reads TGCGCCAGCAGTTTGCCAGGGGGGACCGGTGTCGCTGAAGCTTTCTTT. The encoded protein is CASSLPGGTGVAEAFF.